These T cell receptor beta chains were read from a single sample in a study of OX40 agonist ivuxolimab in advanced cancers. Generated by immunoSEQ multiplex PCR, the TCRdb table keeps only in-frame clones and is missing some. This sample has 60,000 to 100,000 clones; about 90% occur once, and the top ten carry around 0.5%. The starting material was CD4+ or CD8+ T cells sorted from blood, obtained in a trial of the OX40 agonist ivuxolimab. The receptors here all came from an adult with an advanced solid tumor such as melanoma, head and neck, liver or kidney cancer. Each CDR3 is given with its conserved first and last residue. A D gene is named only where the DNA matches it firmly. The listing skips clone size in some rows; elsewhere it reads once, few, many or a size class.

d_call	v_call	clone_size	j_call	cdr3_aa	cdr3_nt
TRBD2	TRBV19	-	TRBJ2-7	CASSTTSGILEQYF	TGTGCCAGTAGTACTACTAGCGGGATCTTAGAGCAGTACTTC
-	TRBV4-3	once	TRBJ2-1	CASSQVRGIGNEQFF	TGCGCCAGCAGCCAAGTGCGTGGGATCGGCAATGAGCAGTTCTTC
-	TRBV14	-	TRBJ2-1	CASSHRQTYHNEQFF	TGTGCCAGCAGCCATCGCCAGACTTACCACAATGAGCAGTTCTTC
TRBD2	TRBV7-2	-	TRBJ2-3	CAGSSAGGGTDTQYF	TGTGCCGGGTCCTCAGCGGGAGGAGGCACAGATACGCAGTATTTT
-	TRBV7-2	-	TRBJ2-7	CASSLGPAGSYEQYF	TGTGCCAGCAGCTTAGGGCCGGCGGGCTCCTACGAGCAGTACTTC
-	TRBV7-8	-	TRBJ1-2	CASSLRSARANGYTF	TGTGCCAGCAGCCTCCGAAGCGCGCGGGCGAATGGCTACACCTTC
TRBD2	TRBV4-1	-	TRBJ2-4	CASSQLPSGIKNIQYF	TGCGCCAGCAGCCAATTACCTAGCGGGATAAAAAACATTCAGTACTTC
TRBD2	TRBV29-1	once	TRBJ2-1	CSVDGGRAFYNEQFF	TGCAGCGTTGACGGCGGGAGGGCCTTCTACAATGAGCAGTTCTTC
TRBD1	TRBV11-3	-	TRBJ2-1	CASSSFSGQVRFF	TGTGCCAGCAGCTCCTTCTCGGGACAGGTCAGGTTCTTC
-	TRBV5-1	-	TRBJ1-1	CASSLRGDTEAFF	TGCGCCAGCAGCTTGCGGGGGGACACTGAAGCTTTCTTT
-	TRBV4-3	-	TRBJ2-3	CASSQESRFRRHSTDTQYF	TGCGCCAGCAGCCAAGAGTCTAGGTTCCGAAGGCATAGCACAGATACGCAGTATTTT
-	TRBV10-2	-	TRBJ1-3	CASSEFGDAAGNTIYF	TGCGCCAGCAGTGAGTTCGGGGACGCGGCTGGAAACACCATATATTTT
-	TRBV27	once	TRBJ2-2	CASSLSWRGELFF	TGTGCCAGCAGTTTATCGTGGCGGGGGGAGCTGTTTTTT
TRBD1	TRBV7-9	-	TRBJ1-3	CASSNARTGGNTIYF	TGTGCCAGCAGCAATGCCCGGACAGGAGGAAACACCATATATTTT
-	TRBV19	-	TRBJ1-5	CATGVLGHGQPQHF	TGTGCCACAGGGGTATTGGGTCACGGTCAGCCCCAGCATTTT
TRBD1	TRBV6-5	-	TRBJ2-5	CASSFSRGSQETQYF	TGTGCCAGCAGTTTCTCCAGGGGGTCACAAGAGACCCAGTACTTC
-	TRBV30	-	TRBJ2-2	CAWVEPPGELFF	TGTGCCTGGGTCGAACCCCCCGGGGAGCTGTTTTTT
-	TRBV27	few	TRBJ1-2	CASTPGGENYGYTF	TGTGCCAGCACCCCTGGGGGGGAGAACTATGGCTACACCTTC
TRBD1	TRBV19	-	TRBJ1-1	CASSIGTENTEAFF	TGTGCCAGTAGTATTGGGACAGAGAACACTGAAGCTTTCTTT
TRBD1	TRBV27	-	TRBJ2-6	CASSGGDREPLSGANVLTF	TGTGCCAGCAGCGGCGGGGACAGGGAACCCCTATCTGGGGCCAACGTCCTGACTTTC
-	TRBV7-6	-	TRBJ1-4	CASSNSIQGYNEKLFF	TGTGCCAGCAGCAATTCCATACAGGGCTATAATGAAAAACTGTTTTTT
-	TRBV5-1	few	TRBJ1-2	CASSLEGMYGYTF	TGCGCCAGCAGCTTGGAAGGGATGTATGGCTACACCTTC
-	TRBV28	-	TRBJ2-5	CASSLGGRGMTQYF	TGTGCCAGCAGTTTGGGGGGCAGGGGAATGACCCAGTACTTC
-	TRBV4-2	-	TRBJ2-3	CASRGDRTDTQYF	TGTGCCAGCAGGGGGGACCGTACAGATACGCAGTATTTT
TRBD2	TRBV6-5	-	TRBJ2-3	CASRASGRTDTQYF	TGTGCCAGCAGGGCTAGCGGGAGAACAGATACGCAGTATTTT
TRBD1	TRBV7-2	-	TRBJ2-5	CASSPQGQGAETQYF	TGTGCCAGCAGCCCCCAGGGACAGGGGGCAGAGACCCAGTACTTC
-	TRBV2	-	TRBJ1-1	CASTGDRFNTEAFF	TGTGCCAGCACCGGAGACAGGTTTAACACTGAAGCTTTCTTT
TRBD2	TRBV7-9	once	TRBJ2-2	CASSLRSGSRTGELFF	TGTGCCAGCAGCTTAAGAAGCGGGAGTCGGACCGGGGAGCTGTTTTTT
-	TRBV5-1	few	TRBJ2-1	CASSRADSYNEQFF	TGCGCCAGCAGCAGAGCGGACTCCTACAATGAGCAGTTCTTC
-	TRBV7-2	few	TRBJ1-5	CASSPGAASNQPQHF	TGTGCCAGCAGCCCCGGGGCAGCCAGCAATCAGCCCCAGCATTTT
TRBD1	TRBV11-3	-	TRBJ2-5	CASSTGTGEETQYF	TGTGCCAGCAGCACCGGGACAGGGGAAGAGACCCAGTACTTC
-	TRBV15	-	TRBJ1-4	CATSRGFNEKLFF	TGTGCCACCAGCAGGGGATTCAATGAAAAACTGTTTTTT
-	TRBV7-6	-	TRBJ1-3	CASSSTDSGNTIYF	TGTGCCAGCAGCTCAACAGACTCTGGAAACACCATATATTTT
TRBD1	TRBV15	-	TRBJ2-3	CATSRDKQGAFLQAQYF	TGTGCCACCAGCAGAGATAAGCAGGGGGCTTTTCTCCAGGCGCAGTATTTT
-	TRBV6-6	-	TRBJ2-3	CASSYSTRGDTQYF	TGTGCCAGCAGTTACTCGACCAGGGGAGATACGCAGTATTTT
-	TRBV7-9	-	TRBJ1-5	CASSSVGQPQHF	TGTGCCAGCAGCTCCGTCGGACAGCCCCAGCATTTT
TRBD2	TRBV4-3	-	TRBJ2-3	CASSRLGGRAGDTQYF	TGCGCCAGCAGCCGACTCGGCGGGAGGGCAGGAGATACGCAGTATTTT
TRBD1	TRBV4-3	once	TRBJ2-7	CASSRTGTGAYEQYF	TGCGCCAGCAGCCGAACCGGGACAGGGGCCTACGAGCAGTACTTC
-	TRBV5-1	-	TRBJ2-7	CASSLVNGGYEQYF	TGCGCCAGCAGCTTGGTAAACGGTGGGTACGAGCAGTACTTC
TRBD2	TRBV7-3	-	TRBJ2-3	CASSLGPSGRTDTQYF	TGTGCCAGCAGCTTAGGACCTAGCGGGAGAACAGATACGCAGTATTTT
TRBD1	TRBV5-1	few	TRBJ1-5	CASSFMGQANQPQHF	TGCGCCAGCAGCTTTATGGGACAGGCTAATCAGCCCCAGCATTTT
TRBD2	TRBV30	-	TRBJ2-5	CASAGLAGMGTQYF	TGTGCCTCGGCGGGACTAGCGGGAATGGGGACCCAGTACTTC
-	TRBV19	-	TRBJ2-5	CASRGGETQYF	TGTGCCAGTAGGGGGGGAGAGACCCAGTACTTC
TRBD1	TRBV7-9	-	TRBJ2-4	CASSSRTGGDIQYF	TGTGCCAGCAGCTCAAGGACAGGGGGCGACATTCAGTACTTC
-	TRBV2	-	TRBJ2-1	CASSNYNEQFF	TGTGCCAGCAGTAACTACAATGAGCAGTTCTTC
-	TRBV29-1	-	TRBJ2-3	CSVVLSSTDTQYF	TGCAGCGTTGTACTTTCTAGCACAGATACGCAGTATTTT
TRBD2	TRBV2	-	TRBJ2-3	CASLAGAVTDTQYF	TGTGCCAGTTTAGCGGGAGCAGTAACAGATACGCAGTATTTT
-	TRBV19	-	TRBJ1-2	CASSIRSGEGYTF	TGTGCCAGTAGTATACGATCAGGAGAGGGCTACACCTTC
-	TRBV2	-	TRBJ2-5	CASSVGGRNLYQETQYF	TGTGCCAGCAGTGTGGGGGGACGTAACTTGTACCAAGAGACCCAGTACTTC
TRBD1	TRBV19	-	TRBJ1-6	CASSMLTGGRNSPLHF	TGTGCCAGTAGTATGTTAACAGGGGGCCGTAATTCACCCCTCCACTTT
-	TRBV5-1	-	TRBJ2-5	CASSAQGGETQYF	TGCGCCAGCAGCGCACAGGGAGGTGAGACCCAGTACTTC
-	TRBV6-1	-	TRBJ2-7	CASSFTFSYEQYF	TGTGCCAGCAGTTTCACGTTCTCCTACGAGCAGTACTTC
-	TRBV6-5	-	TRBJ1-5	CASSTHSNQPQHF	TGTGCCAGCAGTACCCACAGCAATCAGCCCCAGCATTTT
-	TRBV7-3	once	TRBJ1-1	CASSLMGSHTEAFF	TGTGCCAGCAGCTTAATGGGGAGCCACACTGAAGCTTTCTTT
TRBD2	TRBV7-8	-	TRBJ2-1	CASSLTWGLAGLVIF	TGTGCCAGCAGCCTGACTTGGGGACTAGCGGGGCTCGTGATCTTC
-	TRBV4-2	-	TRBJ2-1	CASSQEPARYNEQFF	TGTGCCAGCAGCCAAGAACCGGCTAGATACAATGAGCAGTTCTTC
-	TRBV11-1	once	TRBJ2-1	CASSLADTDNEQFF	TGTGCCAGCAGCTTAGCCGACACAGACAATGAGCAGTTCTTC